The 10 T cell receptor beta chains given below trace back to one sample, sequenced in a study of cytomegalovirus exposure and HLA in healthy donors. PCR involved 60 Vbeta and 13 Jbeta primers. The method was immunoSEQ multiplex PCR; TCRdb's version includes in-frame clones alone and lacks a portion of them. The listing records 70,000 or so clones. The sequenced material came from PBMCs. Every receptor here comes from a man aged 35-49 years in good health and CMV-seronegative.

The chain recombines TRBV9 with TRBJ2-3, with a weak D call TRBD1 (5 bases). Trimming pared 0 bases from V and 1 base from J, leaving 18 bases between. The CDR3 consists of 18 residues. Germline assignment: CDR1 SGDLS and CDR2 YYNGEE. The CDR3 protein is CASSVGSAGNFGTDTQYF. Here the CDR3 DNA reads TGTGCCAGCAGCGTAGGTTCGGCAGGGAATTTTGGCACAGATACGCAGTATTTT.

The chain links TRBV13 to TRBJ1-2; 9 nucleotides line up with TRBD1. Germline CDR1 reads PRHDT; CDR2 reads FYEKMQ (reference sequence). The CDR3 extends over 15 amino acids. Losses at the gene ends were 4 bases for V and 1 base for J; bases not matched to a gene: 4. The CDR3 nucleotides are TGTGCCAGCAGCTCCCGGGACAGGGTTAACTATGGCTACACCTTC. Protein: CASSSRDRVNYGYTF.

The rearrangement links TRBV7-3 to TRBJ2-5; D is uncertain. In germline, CDR1 is SGHTA, CDR2 FQGTGA. This CDR3 region has 14 residues. V lost 5 bases and J 4 bases, leaving 14 bases between the germline ends. CDR3 in DNA: TGTGCCAGCAGCGCCCCGGGTCCGAGAGAGACCCAGTACTTC. Protein: CASSAPGPRETQYF.

About this clone: One end of the junction does not line up with germline, which may come from a read error. The chain combines TRBV9 with TRBJ1-2; no firm D call. The CDR3 runs to 13 residues. The germline gives CDR1 SGDLS, CDR2 YYNGEE. The CDR3 here is CASGVGRVRGYTF. In DNA form, the CDR3 reads TGTGCCAGCGGCGTAGGGAGGGTGCGAGGCTACACCTTC.

The chain uses TRBV28 and TRBJ2-7; D call uncertain. Trimming took off 5 bases at V and 0 bases at J, with 5 bases between the two ends. CDR1 MDHEN and CDR2 SYDVKM come from the germline V gene. This CDR3 has 12 amino acids. Here the CDR3 DNA reads TGTGCCAGCAGTAAAGCCTCCTACGAGCAGTACTTC. Protein product: CASSKASYEQYF.

The chain has TRBV27 and TRBJ1-2; TRBD1 matches at 9 bases. Trimming took 8 bases from V and 1 from J; bases not matched to a gene: 2. Germline V gives CDR1 MNHEY, CDR2 SMNVEV (reference sequence). The CDR3 is made up of 13 amino acids. CDR3 residues: CASRDRVNYGYTF. CDR3 coding DNA: TGTGCCAGCCGGGACAGGGTTAACTATGGCTACACCTTC.

The chain recombines TRBV7-8 with TRBJ2-1; D may be TRBD2 (6 bases). The germline V gene encodes CDR1 SGHVS and CDR2 FQNEAQ. The CDR3 totals 14 residues. V lost 5 bases and J lost 7, with 15 bases in between. As DNA, the CDR3 is TGTGCCAGCAGCCCGTTGGTGGGGGGAAATGAGCAGTTCTTC. It translates to CASSPLVGGNEQFF.

The V call is TRBV4-1, the J call TRBJ1-6; 7 bases line up with TRBD1. The CDR3 has 16 residues. From germline, CDR1 is MGHRA and CDR2 YSYEKL. Trimming removed 4 bases from V and 2 bases from J; junction bases left unmatched: 5. CDR3 DNA sequence: TGCGCCAGCAGCCTAGAAGACAGGGCCTATAATTCACCCCTCCACTTT. Its protein is CASSLEDRAYNSPLHF.

The chain has TRBV5-1 and TRBJ1-1; D possibly corresponds to TRBD1 (5 bases). Germline values: CDR1 SGHRS, CDR2 YFSETQ. The CDR3 is 16 residues long. V shed 2 bases and J shed 1 base, with 15 bases lying between them. CDR3 in amino acids: CASSFSPGESNTEAFF. CDR3 DNA sequence: TGCGCCAGCAGCTTTTCCCCGGGGGAATCGAACACTGAAGCTTTCTTT.

V is TRBV7-2 and J is TRBJ2-7; tentative D call: TRBD1 (6 bases). The V gene's germline CDR1 is SGHTA and CDR2 FQGNSA. V lost 5 bases and J 0 bases, leaving 11 bases between the germline ends. The CDR3 contains 14 residues. In nucleotides, the CDR3 is TGTGCCAGCAGCCCTGACAGGTTCTCCTACGAGCAGTACTTC. The encoded protein is CASSPDRFSYEQYF. Looking up the rest from reference TRBV7-2 and TRBJ2-7 gives the full variable domain: GAGVSQSPSNKVTEKGKDVELRCDPISGHTALYWYRQSLGQGLEFLIYFQGNSAPDKSGLPSDRFSAERTGGSVSTLTIQRTQQEDSAVYLCASSPDRFSYEQYFGPGTRLTVT.